This T cell receptor beta chain was profiled in a study of T cell responses to AZD1222 COVID-19 vaccine. At the level of the study: Second-dose intervals near 4 or 12 weeks were combined. Study results and limitations: White British ancestry dominated among donors, who included more females, and clonal diversity was possibly underestimated. Breadth and depth of Spike-specific TCRs rose after two AZD1222 doses.

On this clone: Its antigen is unknown.

Profiling relied on immunoSEQ multiplex PCR, and the TCRdb table lists in-frame clones only, not all of them. Among 140,000 to 150,000 clones listed, about 90% were seen once. The CDR3 is made up of 14 amino acids. With 3 bases removed from V and 5 bases from J, the gap between germline ends came to 12 bases. CDR1 and CDR2 (germline): SGHTA, FQGTGA. The TCR was taken from an adult in good health. The sample here was peripheral blood, taken on day 0 of AZD1222 vaccination. The chain uses TRBV7-3 and TRBJ2-3; the D is unclear. The CDR3 DNA reads TGTGCCAGCAGCTTGAACCAGCGACAAGATACGCAGTATTTT. It encodes CASSLNQRQDTQYF. Looking up the rest from reference TRBV7-3 and TRBJ2-3 gives the full variable domain: GAGVSQTPSNKVTEKGKYVELRCDPISGHTALYWYRQSLGQGPEFLIYFQGTGAADDSGLPNDRFFAVRPEGSVSTLKIQRTERGDSAVYLCASSLNQRQDTQYFGPGTRLTVL.